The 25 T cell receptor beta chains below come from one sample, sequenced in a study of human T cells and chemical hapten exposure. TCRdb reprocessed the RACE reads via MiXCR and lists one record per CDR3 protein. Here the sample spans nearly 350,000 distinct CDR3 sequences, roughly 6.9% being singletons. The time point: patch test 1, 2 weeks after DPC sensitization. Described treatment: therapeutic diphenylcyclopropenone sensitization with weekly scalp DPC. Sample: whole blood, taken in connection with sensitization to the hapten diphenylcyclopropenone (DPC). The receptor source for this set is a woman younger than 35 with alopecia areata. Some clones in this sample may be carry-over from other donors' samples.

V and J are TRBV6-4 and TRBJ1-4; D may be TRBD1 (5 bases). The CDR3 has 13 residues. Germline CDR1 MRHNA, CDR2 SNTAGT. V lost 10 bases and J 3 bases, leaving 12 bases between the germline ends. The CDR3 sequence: CATYRDPNEKLFF. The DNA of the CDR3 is TGTGCCACCTACCGGGACCCTAATGAAAAACTGTTTTTT.

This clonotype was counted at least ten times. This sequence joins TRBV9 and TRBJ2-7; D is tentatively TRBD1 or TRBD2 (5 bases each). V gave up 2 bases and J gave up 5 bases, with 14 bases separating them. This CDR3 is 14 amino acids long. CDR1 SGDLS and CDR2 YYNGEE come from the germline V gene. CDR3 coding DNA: TGTGCCAGCAGCGTGGATGGGACCCCGGACGAGCAGTACTTC. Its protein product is CASSVDGTPDEQYF.

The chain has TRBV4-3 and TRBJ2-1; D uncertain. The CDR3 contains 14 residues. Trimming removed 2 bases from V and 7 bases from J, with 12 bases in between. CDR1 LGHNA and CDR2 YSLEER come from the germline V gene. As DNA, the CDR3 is TGCGCCAGCAGCCAAACATTAGGAGCGAATGAGCAGTTCTTC. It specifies CASSQTLGANEQFF.

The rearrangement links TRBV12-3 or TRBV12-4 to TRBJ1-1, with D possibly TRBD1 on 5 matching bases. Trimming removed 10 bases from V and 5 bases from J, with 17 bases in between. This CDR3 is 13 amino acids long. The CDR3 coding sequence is TGTGCCACTAACCGACAGAGCGTGACTGAAGCTTTCTTT. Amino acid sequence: CATNRQSVTEAFF.

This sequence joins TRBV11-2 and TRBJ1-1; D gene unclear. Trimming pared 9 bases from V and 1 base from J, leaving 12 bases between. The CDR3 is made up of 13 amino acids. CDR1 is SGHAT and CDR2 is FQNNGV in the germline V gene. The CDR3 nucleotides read TGTGCCAGTTCCGGACCGTGGAACACTGAAGCTTTCTTT. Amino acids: CASSGPWNTEAFF.

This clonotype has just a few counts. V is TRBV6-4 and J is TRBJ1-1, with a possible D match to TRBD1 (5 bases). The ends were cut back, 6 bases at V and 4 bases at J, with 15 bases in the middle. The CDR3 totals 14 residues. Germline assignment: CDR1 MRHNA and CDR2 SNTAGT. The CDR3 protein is CASSPGEGITEAFF. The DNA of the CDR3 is TGTGCCAGCAGCCCGGGGGAGGGCATCACTGAAGCTTTCTTT.

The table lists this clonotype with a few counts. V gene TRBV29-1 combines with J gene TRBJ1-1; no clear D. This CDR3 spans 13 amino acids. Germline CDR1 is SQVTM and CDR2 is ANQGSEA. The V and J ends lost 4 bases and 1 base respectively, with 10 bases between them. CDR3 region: CSVAAYENTEAFF. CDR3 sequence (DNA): TGCAGCGTTGCCGCGTACGAGAACACTGAAGCTTTCTTT.

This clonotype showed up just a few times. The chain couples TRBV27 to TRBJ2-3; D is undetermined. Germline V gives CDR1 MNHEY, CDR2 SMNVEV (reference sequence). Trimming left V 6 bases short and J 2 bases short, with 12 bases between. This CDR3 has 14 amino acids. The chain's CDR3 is CASRLLWNTDTQYF. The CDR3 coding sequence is TGTGCCAGCAGACTTCTTTGGAACACAGATACGCAGTATTTT.

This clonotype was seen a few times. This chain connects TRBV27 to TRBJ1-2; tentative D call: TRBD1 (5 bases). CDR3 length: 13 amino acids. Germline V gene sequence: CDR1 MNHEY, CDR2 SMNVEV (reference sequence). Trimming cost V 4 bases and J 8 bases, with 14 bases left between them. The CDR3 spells CASSSGLRRGYTF. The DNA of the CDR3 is TGTGCCAGCAGTTCAGGGCTCCGTCGAGGCTACACCTTC.

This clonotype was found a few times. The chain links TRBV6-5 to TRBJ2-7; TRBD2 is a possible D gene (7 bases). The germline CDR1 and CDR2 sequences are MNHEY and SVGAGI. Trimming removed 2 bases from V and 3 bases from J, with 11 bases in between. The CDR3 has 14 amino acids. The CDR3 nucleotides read TGTGCCAGCAGTTACCGGGGGGCCAGCTACGAGCAGTACTTC. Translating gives CASSYRGASYEQYF.

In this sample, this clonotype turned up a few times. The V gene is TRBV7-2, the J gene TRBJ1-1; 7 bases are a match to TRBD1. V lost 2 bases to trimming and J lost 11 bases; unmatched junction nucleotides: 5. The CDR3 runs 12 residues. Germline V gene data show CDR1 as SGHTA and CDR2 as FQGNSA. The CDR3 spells CASSLRGGAAFF. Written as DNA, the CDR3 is TGTGCCAGCAGCTTAAGAGGGGGCGCGGCTTTCTTT.

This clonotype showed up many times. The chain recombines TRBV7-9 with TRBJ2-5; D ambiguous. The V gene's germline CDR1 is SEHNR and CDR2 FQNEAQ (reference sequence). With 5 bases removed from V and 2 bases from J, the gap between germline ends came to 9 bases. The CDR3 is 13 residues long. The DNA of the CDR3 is TGTGCCAGCAGCCCGGACGGTCAAGAGACCCAGTACTTC. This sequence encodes CASSPDGQETQYF.

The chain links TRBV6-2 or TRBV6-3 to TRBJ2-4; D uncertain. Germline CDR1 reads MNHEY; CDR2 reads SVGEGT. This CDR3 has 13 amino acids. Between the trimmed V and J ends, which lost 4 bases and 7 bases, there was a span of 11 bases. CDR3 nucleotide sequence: TGTGCCAGCAGTTGGATCCAGGCGAACATTCAGTACTTC. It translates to CASSWIQANIQYF.

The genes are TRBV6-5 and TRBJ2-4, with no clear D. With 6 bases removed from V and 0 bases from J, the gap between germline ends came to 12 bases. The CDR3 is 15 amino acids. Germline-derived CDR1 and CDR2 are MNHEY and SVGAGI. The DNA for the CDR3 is TGTGCCAGCAGCCCGTTCATCCGAGCCAAAAACATTCAGTACTTC. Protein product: CASSPFIRAKNIQYF.

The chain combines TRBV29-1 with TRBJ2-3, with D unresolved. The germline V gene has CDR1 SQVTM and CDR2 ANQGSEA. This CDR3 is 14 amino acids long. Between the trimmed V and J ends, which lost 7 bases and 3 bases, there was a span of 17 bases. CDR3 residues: CSAVRIPMTDTQYF. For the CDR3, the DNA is TGCAGCGCAGTACGTATCCCCATGACAGATACGCAGTATTTT.

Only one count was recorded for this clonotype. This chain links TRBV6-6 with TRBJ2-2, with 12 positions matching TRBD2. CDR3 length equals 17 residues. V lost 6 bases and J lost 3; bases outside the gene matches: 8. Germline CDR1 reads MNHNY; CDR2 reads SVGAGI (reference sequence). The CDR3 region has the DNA TGTGCCAGCAGCCGCTGGACTAGCGGGGCCTACACCGGGGAGCTGTTTTTT. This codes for CASSRWTSGAYTGELFF.

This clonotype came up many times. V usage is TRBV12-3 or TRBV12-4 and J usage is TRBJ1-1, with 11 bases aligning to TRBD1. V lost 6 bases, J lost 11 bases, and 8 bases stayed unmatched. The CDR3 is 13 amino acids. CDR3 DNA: TGTGCCAGCAGAGGACAGGGGGCGAGGAATGCTTTCTTT. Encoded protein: CASRGQGARNAFF.

The CDR3 sequence: CASSQDEGTGGREQYF. The CDR3 DNA sequence: TGCGCCAGCAGCCAAGACGAGGGGACAGGGGGCCGGGAGCAGTACTTC. V usage is TRBV4-3 and J usage is TRBJ2-7, with 12 positions matching TRBD1. CDR3 length: 16 residues. Germline V gene lookup returns CDR1 LGHNA and CDR2 YSLEER. Trimming cost V 0 bases and J 7 bases; bases outside gene matches: 7.

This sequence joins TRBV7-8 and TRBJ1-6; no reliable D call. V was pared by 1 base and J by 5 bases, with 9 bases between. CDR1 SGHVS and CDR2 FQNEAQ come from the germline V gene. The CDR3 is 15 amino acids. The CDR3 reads CASSLDVLNNSPLHF. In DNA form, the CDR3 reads TGTGCCAGCAGCTTAGACGTCCTAAATAATTCACCCCTCCACTTT.

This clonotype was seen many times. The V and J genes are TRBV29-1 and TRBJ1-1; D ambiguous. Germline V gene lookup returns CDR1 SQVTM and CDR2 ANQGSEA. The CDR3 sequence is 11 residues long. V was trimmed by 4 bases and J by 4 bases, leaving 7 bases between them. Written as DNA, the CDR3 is TGCAGCGTTGGTCAGACCACTGAAGCTTTCTTT. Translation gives CSVGQTTEAFF.

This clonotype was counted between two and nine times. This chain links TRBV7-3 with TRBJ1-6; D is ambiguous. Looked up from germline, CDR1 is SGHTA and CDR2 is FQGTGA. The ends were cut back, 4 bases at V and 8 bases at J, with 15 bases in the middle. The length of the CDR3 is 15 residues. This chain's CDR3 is CASSYSAGEYSPLHF. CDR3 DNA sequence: TGTGCCAGCAGCTACTCGGCTGGGGAGTATTCACCCCTCCACTTT.

This CDR3 is CASSYLLTYNEQFF. For the CDR3, the DNA is TGTGCCAGCAGTTACCTCCTCACCTACAATGAGCAGTTCTTC. The genes are TRBV6-2 or TRBV6-3 and TRBJ2-1; D unclear. Germline values: CDR1 MNHEY, CDR2 SVGEGT. V shed 2 bases and J shed 2 bases, with 7 bases lying between them. This CDR3 contains 14 residues.

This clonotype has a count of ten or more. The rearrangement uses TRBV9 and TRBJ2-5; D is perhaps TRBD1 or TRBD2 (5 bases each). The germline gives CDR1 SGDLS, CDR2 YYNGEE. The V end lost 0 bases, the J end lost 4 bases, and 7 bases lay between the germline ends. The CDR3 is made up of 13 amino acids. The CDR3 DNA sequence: TGTGCCAGCAGCGTAGGAGGGACAGAGACCCAGTACTTC. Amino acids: CASSVGGTETQYF.

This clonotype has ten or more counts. CDR3 amino acids: CASSLDRGTQYF. The CDR3 DNA is TGTGCCAGCAGCTTAGACCGGGGGACCCAGTACTTC. This chain joins TRBV7-2 and TRBJ2-5; a possible D gene is TRBD2 (5 bases). Germline CDR1 and CDR2: SGHTA and FQGNSA. Trimming cost V 1 base and J 7 bases, with 7 bases left between them. The CDR3 is 12 amino acids.

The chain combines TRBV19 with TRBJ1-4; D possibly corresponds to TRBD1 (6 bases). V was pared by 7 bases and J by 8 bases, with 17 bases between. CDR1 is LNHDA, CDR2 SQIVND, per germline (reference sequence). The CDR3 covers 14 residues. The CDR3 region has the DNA TGTGCCAGTATAGAGCGGGGGGCTAGGGAAAAACTGTTTTTT. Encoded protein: CASIERGAREKLFF.